Each of the 22 T cell receptor beta chains below was sequenced from the same sample in a study of shared T cell receptors in the human thymus. The data were produced by immunoSEQ multiplex PCR, yet TCRdb's version contains in-frame clones alone and is incomplete. The sample includes more than 550,000 clones, approximately 85% of them seen just once. These same records also appear under a second study, on human thymus T cells.

The sequencing sample was made of thymocytes. Every receptor here comes from a girl under two years old with a congenital heart defect.

The chain carries TRBV4-3 and TRBJ2-5; D is possibly TRBD2 (6 bases). V gave up 0 bases and J gave up 5 bases, with 16 bases separating them. Germline CDR1 LGHNA, CDR2 YSLEER. The CDR3 covers 16 residues. The CDR3 region has the DNA TGCGCCAGCAGCCAAGAAGGTACCGGGGAGGTTGAGACCCAGTACTTC. Its translation: CASSQEGTGEVETQYF.

This chain joins TRBV19 and TRBJ2-7; 9 positions match TRBD1. With 4 bases clipped from V and 1 base from J, the junction kept 2 bases outside the gene matches. The CDR3 is 14 amino acids. Looked up from germline, CDR1 is LNHDA and CDR2 is SQIVND (reference sequence). As DNA, the CDR3 is TGTGCCAGTAGTAGTGGACAGGGGTCCTACGAGCAGTACTTC. Translation gives CASSSGQGSYEQYF.

This chain links TRBV4-3 with TRBJ1-5, with unresolved D. This CDR3 comprises 15 residues. CDR1 and CDR2 (germline): LGHNA, YSLEER. V lost 0 bases to trimming and J lost 5 bases, with 11 bases between them. CDR3 region: CASSQDDTKHQPQHF. For the CDR3, the DNA is TGCGCCAGCAGCCAAGACGACACGAAGCATCAGCCCCAGCATTTT.

The chain carries TRBV10-3 and TRBJ1-5; 7 positions match TRBD1. The CDR3 covers 16 residues. The germline gives CDR1 ENHRY, CDR2 SYGVKD. Trimming took 2 bases from V and 2 from J; bases not matched to a gene: 6. CDR3: CAISEADRAGNQPQHF. Written as DNA, the CDR3 is TGTGCCATCAGTGAGGCCGACAGGGCGGGCAATCAGCCCCAGCATTTT.

The chain recombines TRBV19 with TRBJ1-1; D not resolved. Germline lookup yields CDR1 LNHDA and CDR2 SQIVND (reference sequence). The CDR3 is 15 amino acids. Trimming cost V 3 bases and J 0 bases, with 11 bases left between them. The CDR3: CASSIRIYLNTEAFF. DNA for the CDR3: TGTGCCAGTAGTATCAGGATATATTTGAACACTGAAGCTTTCTTT.

About this clone itself: A read error may produce the germline difference seen at one junction end. The genes are TRBV6-1 and TRBJ1-1; possible D gene TRBD1, 5 bases. The germline CDR1 and CDR2 sequences are MNHNS and SASEGT. The CDR3 is 10 residues long. The CDR3 nucleotides read TGTGCCAGCAGTGATCAACAGGCCCTTTTT. Protein sequence: CASSDQQALF.

The CDR3 loop is CATSRRYRGGNYGYTF. The DNA for the CDR3 is TGTGCCACCAGCAGAAGGTACAGGGGAGGTAACTATGGCTACACCTTC. The chain carries TRBV15 and TRBJ1-2; 7 bases are a match to TRBD1. Germline V gene sequence: CDR1 LNHNV, CDR2 YYDKDF (reference sequence). The CDR3 consists of 16 residues. V lost 2 bases and J lost 1; bases outside the gene matches: 7.

This clone was detected a few times. The chain uses TRBV7-9 and TRBJ1-5; TRBD1 might be the D (6 bases). The germline CDR1 and CDR2 sequences are SEHNR and FQNEAQ (reference sequence). The germline V and J ends were trimmed by 1 base and 2 bases, with 12 bases remaining between them. The CDR3 has 16 amino acids. CDR3 nucleotides: TGTGCCAGCAGCTTAGATACGGGGGGCCGCAATCAGCCCCAGCATTTT. Translated: CASSLDTGGRNQPQHF.

The chain links TRBV5-1 to TRBJ1-3; unclear D gene. The V and J ends lost 1 base and 3 bases respectively, with 11 bases between them. Germline lookup yields CDR1 SGHRS and CDR2 YFSETQ. The CDR3 is 15 residues long. Written as DNA, the CDR3 is TGCGCCAGCAGCTTGTCCGGGGATAGTGGAAACACCATATATTTT. This translates into CASSLSGDSGNTIYF.

V and J are TRBV5-6 and TRBJ1-1; D is perhaps TRBD1 (6 bases). Germline-derived CDR1 and CDR2 are SGHDT and YYEEEE. The CDR3 sequence is 17 residues long. V was cut by 1 base and J by 3 bases, with 19 bases left in between. CDR3 sequence: CASSLLGQGFSDTEAFF. CDR3 DNA: TGTGCCAGCAGCTTGTTGGGGCAGGGGTTTTCGGACACTGAAGCTTTCTTT.

The rearrangement links TRBV15 to TRBJ1-1, with D possibly being TRBD1 (6 bases). Germline CDR1 and CDR2: LNHNV and YYDKDF (reference sequence). The CDR3 consists of 15 residues. V was cut by 0 bases and J by 11 bases, with 19 bases left in between. The CDR3 reads CATSREGEGGCPAFF. The CDR3 DNA sequence: TGTGCCACCAGCAGAGAGGGTGAAGGGGGTTGTCCGGCTTTCTTT.

On this clone itself: The same CDR3 also results from other DNA sequences found in this sample. V gene TRBV25-1 combines with J gene TRBJ1-2; weak D call: TRBD1 (6 bases). This CDR3 spans 13 amino acids. The V end lost 2 bases, the J end lost 8 bases, and 12 bases lay between the germline ends. Germline assignment: CDR1 MGHDK and CDR2 SYGVNS. CDR3 bases: TGTGCCAGCAGTGAAGGGGGCCCCTACGGCTACACCTTC. As protein: CASSEGGPYGYTF.

The CDR3 bases are TGCGCCAGCAGCCGACTAGGACAGGAGCGCGAGGAAAAACTGTTTTTT. It yields the protein CASSRLGQEREEKLFF. V is TRBV4-3 and J is TRBJ1-4, with 7 nucleotides matching TRBD1. Germline V gene lookup returns CDR1 LGHNA and CDR2 YSLEER. This CDR3 has 16 residues. V lost 4 bases to trimming and J lost 8 bases; unmatched junction nucleotides: 13.

The chain combines TRBV10-3 with TRBJ1-2, with D unclear. The germline CDR1 and CDR2 sequences are ENHRY and SYGVKD. V gave up 0 bases and J gave up 14 bases, with 16 bases separating them. The CDR3 contains 13 residues. The CDR3 loop is CAISESRRRLDTF. DNA of the CDR3: TGTGCCATCAGTGAGTCGCGGCGTCGGCTTGATACCTTC.

The chain combines TRBV29-1 with TRBJ2-2, with a possible D match to TRBD1 (6 bases). This CDR3 has 15 residues. V lost 6 bases and J lost 3, with 17 bases in between. Germline CDR1 reads SQVTM; CDR2 reads ANQGSEA. This CDR3 reads CSVWSPGAHTGELFF. The CDR3 region has the DNA TGCAGCGTGTGGTCCCCAGGGGCCCACACCGGGGAGCTGTTTTTT.

The genes are TRBV21-1 and TRBJ2-1; the table assigns TRBD2, which was not confirmed against the DNA. TRBV21-1 is listed as a pseudogene. This CDR3 has 12 residues. CDR3 residues: CASSPSGEEGFF. In DNA form, the CDR3 reads TGTGCCAGCAGCCCCAGCGGGGAGGAGGGGTTCTTC.

The chain has TRBV6-5 and TRBJ1-6; 7 nucleotides match TRBD1. The CDR3 is 15 residues long. Unmatched junction bases numbered 8, after V lost 5 bases and J lost 7 bases. Per the germline V gene, CDR1 is MNHEY and CDR2 is SVGAGI. The CDR3, as DNA: TGTGCCAGCAGTCCCAGTGGGACAGACAATTCACCCCTCCACTTT. It is translated as CASSPSGTDNSPLHF.

This clone was recorded once. The V call is TRBV11-2, the J call TRBJ2-1; a possible D gene is TRBD1 (7 bases). This CDR3 has 15 residues. Germline V gives CDR1 SGHAT, CDR2 FQNNGV. Trimming shortened V by 1 base and J by 7 bases, and 14 bases separated the two germline ends. CDR3 residues: CASSLVYPGGNEQFF. The CDR3 DNA reads as TGTGCCAGCAGCTTAGTATATCCAGGGGGGAATGAGCAGTTCTTC.

CDR3 DNA sequence: TGTGCCAGCAGCTTGGCCGGGCGGGGGGCCTCGGGAGAGCAGTTCTTC. Its protein is CASSLAGRGASGEQFF. The chain recombines TRBV5-4 with TRBJ2-1, with 8 positions matching TRBD2. The J segment lost 10 bases and the V segment lost 0 bases, leaving 12 bases of the junction unmatched. Per the germline V gene, CDR1 is SGHNT and CDR2 is YYREEE (reference sequence). This CDR3 is 16 amino acids long.

The J gene is TRBJ2-7, the V gene TRBV19; 9 bases are shared with TRBD1. Germline V lookup: CDR1 LNHDA, CDR2 SQIVND (reference sequence). J gave up 5 bases and V 4 bases, and 6 bases lay outside the gene matches. There are 14 residues in the CDR3. The CDR3 nucleotides read TGTGCCAGTAGTACCCCGGGACAGGGTGACGAGCAGTACTTC. Protein: CASSTPGQGDEQYF.

The chain has TRBV27 and TRBJ2-7, with no clear D. The CDR3 is made up of 11 amino acids. The germline V and J ends were trimmed by 4 bases and 3 bases, with 4 bases remaining between them. The germline CDR1 and CDR2 sequences are MNHEY and SMNVEV (reference sequence). CDR3 protein: CASSYNYEQYF. The CDR3 DNA reads TGTGCCAGCAGTTACAACTACGAGCAGTACTTC.

This chain links TRBV7-9 with TRBJ1-5; D is unresolved. This CDR3 is 12 amino acids long. Looked up from germline, CDR1 is SEHNR and CDR2 is FQNEAQ (reference sequence). The germline V and J ends were trimmed by 4 bases and 7 bases, with 8 bases remaining between them. Here the CDR3 DNA reads TGTGCCAGCAGCTCTTACAAGCAGCCCCAGCATTTT. Protein product: CASSSYKQPQHF.